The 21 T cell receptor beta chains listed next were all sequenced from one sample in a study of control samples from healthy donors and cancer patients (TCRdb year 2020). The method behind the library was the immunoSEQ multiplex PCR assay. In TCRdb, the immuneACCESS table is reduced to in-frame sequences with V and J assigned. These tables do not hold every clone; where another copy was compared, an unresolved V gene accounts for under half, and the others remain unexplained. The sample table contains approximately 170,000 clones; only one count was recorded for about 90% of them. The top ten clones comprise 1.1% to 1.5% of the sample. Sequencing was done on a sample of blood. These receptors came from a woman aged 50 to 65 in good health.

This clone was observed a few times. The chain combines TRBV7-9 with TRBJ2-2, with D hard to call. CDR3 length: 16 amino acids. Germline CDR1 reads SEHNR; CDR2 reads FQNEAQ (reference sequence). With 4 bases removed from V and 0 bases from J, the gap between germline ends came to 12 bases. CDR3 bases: TGTGCCAGCAGCTCTATGGCCAGGTCGAACACCGGGGAGCTGTTTTTT. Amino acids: CASSSMARSNTGELFF.

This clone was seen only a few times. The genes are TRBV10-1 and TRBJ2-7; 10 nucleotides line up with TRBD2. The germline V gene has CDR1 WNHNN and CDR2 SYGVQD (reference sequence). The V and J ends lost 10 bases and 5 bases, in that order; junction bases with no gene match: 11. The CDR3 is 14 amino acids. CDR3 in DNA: TGCGCCATCCCCTCCAGCGGGAGGGCCGACGAGCAGTACTTC. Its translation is CAIPSSGRADEQYF.

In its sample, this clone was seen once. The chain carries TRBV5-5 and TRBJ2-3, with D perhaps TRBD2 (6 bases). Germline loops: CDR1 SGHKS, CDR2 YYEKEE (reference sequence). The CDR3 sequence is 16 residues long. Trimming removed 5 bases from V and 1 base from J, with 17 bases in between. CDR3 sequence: CASSLNPGGGTDTQYF. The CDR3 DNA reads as TGTGCCAGCAGTCTCAACCCGGGCGGGGGCACAGATACGCAGTATTTT.

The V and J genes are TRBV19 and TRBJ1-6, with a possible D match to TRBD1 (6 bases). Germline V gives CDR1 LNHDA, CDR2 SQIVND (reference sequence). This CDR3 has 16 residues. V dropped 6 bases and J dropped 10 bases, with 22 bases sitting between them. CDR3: CASSQNQGRVRSPLHF. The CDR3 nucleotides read TGTGCCAGTAGCCAGAACCAGGGGCGAGTACGATCACCCCTCCACTTT.

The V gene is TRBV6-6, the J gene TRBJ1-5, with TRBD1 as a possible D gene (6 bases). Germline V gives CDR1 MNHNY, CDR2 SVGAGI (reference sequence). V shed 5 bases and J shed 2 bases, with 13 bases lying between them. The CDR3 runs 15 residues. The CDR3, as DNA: TGTGCCAGCAGTCCAAGACAGGTGGGCAATCAGCCCCAGCATTTT. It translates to CASSPRQVGNQPQHF.

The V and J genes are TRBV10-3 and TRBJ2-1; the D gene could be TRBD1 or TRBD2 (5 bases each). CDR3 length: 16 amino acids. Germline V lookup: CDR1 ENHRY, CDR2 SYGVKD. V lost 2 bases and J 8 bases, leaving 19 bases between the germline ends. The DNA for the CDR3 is TGTGCCATCAGTGAGGGGGGAACCACCCATCGGGATGAGCAGTTCTTC. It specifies CAISEGGTTHRDEQFF.

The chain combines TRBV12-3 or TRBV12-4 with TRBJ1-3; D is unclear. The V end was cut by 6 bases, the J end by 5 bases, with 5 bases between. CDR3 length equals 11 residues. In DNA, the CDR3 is TGTGCCAGCAGGAGTCGAAACACCATATATTTT. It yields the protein CASRSRNTIYF.

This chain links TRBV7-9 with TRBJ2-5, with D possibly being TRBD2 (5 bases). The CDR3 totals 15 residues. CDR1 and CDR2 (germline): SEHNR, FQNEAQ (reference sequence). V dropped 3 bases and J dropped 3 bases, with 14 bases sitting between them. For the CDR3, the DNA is TGTGCCAGCAGCTTGTTCGGGGTGGATAAAGAGACCCAGTACTTC. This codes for CASSLFGVDKETQYF.

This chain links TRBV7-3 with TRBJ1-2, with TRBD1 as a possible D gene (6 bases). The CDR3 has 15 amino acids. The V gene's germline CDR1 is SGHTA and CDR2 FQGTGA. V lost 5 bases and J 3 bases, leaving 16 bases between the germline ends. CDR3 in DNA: TGTGCCAGCAGCCCCACCGGGGGCGCGGACTATGGCTACACCTTC. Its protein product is CASSPTGGADYGYTF.

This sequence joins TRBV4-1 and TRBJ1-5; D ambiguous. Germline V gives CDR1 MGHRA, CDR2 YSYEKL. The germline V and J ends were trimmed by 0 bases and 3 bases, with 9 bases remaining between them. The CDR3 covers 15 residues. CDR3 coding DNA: TGCGCCAGCAGCCAAGAAGAAAGAGACAATCAGCCCCAGCATTTT. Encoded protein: CASSQEERDNQPQHF.

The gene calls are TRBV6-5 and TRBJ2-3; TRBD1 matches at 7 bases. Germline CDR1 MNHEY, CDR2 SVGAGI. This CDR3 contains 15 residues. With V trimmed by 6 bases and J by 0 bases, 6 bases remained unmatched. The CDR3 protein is CASRFGTVSTDTQYF. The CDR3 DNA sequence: TGTGCCAGCAGGTTCGGGACAGTGAGCACAGATACGCAGTATTTT.

The chain's CDR3 is CASSPDRVPTGELFF. The CDR3 DNA reads TGTGCCAGTAGTCCCGACAGGGTTCCCACCGGGGAGCTGTTTTTT. This sequence joins TRBV19 and TRBJ2-2, with TRBD1 matching over 7 bases. The CDR3 is 15 amino acids. The germline CDR1 and CDR2 sequences are LNHDA and SQIVND (reference sequence). V lost 5 bases to trimming and J lost 4 bases; unmatched junction nucleotides: 7.

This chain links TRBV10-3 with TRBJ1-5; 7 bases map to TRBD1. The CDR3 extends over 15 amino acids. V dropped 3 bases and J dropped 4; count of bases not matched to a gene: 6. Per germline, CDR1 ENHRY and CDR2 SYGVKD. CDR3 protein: CAISESTGSNQPQHF. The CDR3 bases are TGTGCCATCAGTGAATCGACAGGGAGTAATCAGCCCCAGCATTTT.

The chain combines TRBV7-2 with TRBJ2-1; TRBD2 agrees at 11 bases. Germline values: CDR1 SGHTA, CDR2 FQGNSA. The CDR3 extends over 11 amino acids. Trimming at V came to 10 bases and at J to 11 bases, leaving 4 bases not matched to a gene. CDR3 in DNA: TGTGCCACGTCTAGCGGGGGGCAGCAGTTCTTC. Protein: CATSSGGQQFF.

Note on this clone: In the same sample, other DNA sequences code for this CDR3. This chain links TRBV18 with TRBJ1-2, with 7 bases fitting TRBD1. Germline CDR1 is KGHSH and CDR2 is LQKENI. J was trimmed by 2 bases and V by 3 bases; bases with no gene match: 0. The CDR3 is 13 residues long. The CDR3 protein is CASSPGQNYGYTF. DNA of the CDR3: TGTGCCAGCTCACCGGGACAGAACTATGGCTACACCTTC.

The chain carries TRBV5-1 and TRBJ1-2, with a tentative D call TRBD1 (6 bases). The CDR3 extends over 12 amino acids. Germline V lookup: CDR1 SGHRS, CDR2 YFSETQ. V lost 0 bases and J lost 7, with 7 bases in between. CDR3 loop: CASSLEGVGYTF. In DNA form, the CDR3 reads TGCGCCAGCAGCTTGGAGGGGGTTGGCTACACCTTC.

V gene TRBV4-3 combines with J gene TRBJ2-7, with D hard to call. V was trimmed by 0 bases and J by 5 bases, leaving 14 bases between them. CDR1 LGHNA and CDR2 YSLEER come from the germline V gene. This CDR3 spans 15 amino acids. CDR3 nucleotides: TGCGCCAGCAGCCAAGATCTTGGGGTTCCGAACGAGCAGTACTTC. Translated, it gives CASSQDLGVPNEQYF.

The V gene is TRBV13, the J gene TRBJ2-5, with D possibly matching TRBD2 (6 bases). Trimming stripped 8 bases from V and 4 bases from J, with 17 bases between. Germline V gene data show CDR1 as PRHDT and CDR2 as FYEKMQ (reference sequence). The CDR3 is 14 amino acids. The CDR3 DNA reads TGTGCCAGCGCTGCTAGCGAATTACCAGAGACCCAGTACTTC. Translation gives CASAASELPETQYF.

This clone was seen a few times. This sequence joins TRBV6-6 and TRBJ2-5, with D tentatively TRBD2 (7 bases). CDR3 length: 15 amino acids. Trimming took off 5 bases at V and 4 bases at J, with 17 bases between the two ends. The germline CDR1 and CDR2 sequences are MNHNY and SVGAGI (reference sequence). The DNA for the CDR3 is TGTGCCAGCAGTGCCATGCGCGGGGGCGCAGAGACCCAGTACTTC. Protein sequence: CASSAMRGGAETQYF.

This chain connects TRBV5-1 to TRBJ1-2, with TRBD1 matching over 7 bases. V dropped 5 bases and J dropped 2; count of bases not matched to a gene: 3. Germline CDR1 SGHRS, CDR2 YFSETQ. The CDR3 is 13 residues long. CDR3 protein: CASRIQGNYGYTF. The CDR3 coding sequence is TGCGCCAGCAGAATACAGGGGAACTATGGCTACACCTTC.

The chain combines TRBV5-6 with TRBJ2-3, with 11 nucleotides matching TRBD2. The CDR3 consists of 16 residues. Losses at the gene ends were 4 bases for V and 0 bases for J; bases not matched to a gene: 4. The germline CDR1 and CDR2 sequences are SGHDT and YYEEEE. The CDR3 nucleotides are TGTGCCAGCAGCCTGAGACTAGCGGGGAGCACAGATACGCAGTATTTT. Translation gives CASSLRLAGSTDTQYF.